Listed below are T cell receptor beta chains from one sample, sequenced in a study of cytomegalovirus exposure and HLA in healthy donors. Assay: immunoSEQ multiplex PCR; the TCRdb copy retains only in-frame clones and omits some. The repertoire holds over 75,000 clones, with around 90% as singletons. Sequenced: PBMCs. Receptor source: a man aged 30 to 39 in good health and CMV-seronegative. Each CDR3 is given with its conserved first and last residue.

>TRBV15|TRBJ2-5
CATSRPSTGTGVRETQYF
>TRBV5-6|TRBJ2-7
CASSSVRGSYEQYF
>TRBV29-1|TRBJ2-7
CSVGTGIPYEQYF
>TRBV28|TRBJ2-5
CASSLTTGFETQYF
>TRBV7-6|TRBJ2-1
CASSQYSASYNEQFF
>TRBV10-2|TRBJ2-1
CANSLAGGPVDEQFF
>TRBV2|TRBJ2-4
CASSKDQLRNIQYF
>TRBV29-1|TRBJ1-2
CSVVDRNYGYTF
>TRBV7-9|TRBJ2-7
CASSLQQGIFYEQYF
>TRBV27|TRBJ1-1
CASRWTGGARAEAFF
>TRBV28|TRBJ2-7
CASSSPPGIHEQYF
>TRBV28|TRBJ2-7
CASSWASGGYEQYF
>TRBV1|TRBJ2-3
CTSSRDRDRDTQYF
>TRBV29-1|TRBJ2-7
CSAAKVQGTLYEQYF
>TRBV5-5|TRBJ2-3
CASSLAGGRDTQYF
>TRBV18|TRBJ1-4
CASSISGASEKLFF
>TRBV28|TRBJ2-7
CASSLGLVSAHEQYF
>TRBV6-1|TRBJ1-5
CASSESTGPSNQPQHF
>TRBV5-1|TRBJ1-1
CASSLGGANTEAFF
>TRBV6-1|TRBJ2-7
CASRVQTGYEQYF
>TRBV7-9|TRBJ1-3
CASSPPVGGASSGNTIYF
>TRBV20-1|TRBJ2-3
CSAVPQDTQYF
>TRBV4-1|TRBJ2-5
CASSQDLTGKETQYF
>TRBV7-8|TRBJ1-5
CASSLRDKTGYSNQPQHF
>TRBV5-1|TRBJ2-3
CASSLWQGEYTQYF
>TRBV28|TRBJ1-6
CASFGPRYRGSSYNSPLHF
>TRBV28|TRBJ2-1
CASSRITGHYVDEQFF
>TRBV11-2|TRBJ2-3
CASSPFRGGSADTQYF
>TRBV7-2|TRBJ2-1
CASSLGTKTGDEQFF
>TRBV6-6|TRBJ2-7
CASSYLASGEYYEQYF
>TRBV28|TRBJ2-7
CASSSDRGGEQYF
>TRBV28|TRBJ2-1
CASSEPGLREQFF
>TRBV25-1|TRBJ1-6
CASSADRGGVGSPLHF
>TRBV9|TRBJ2-7
CASSVGQTTYEQYF
>TRBV7-9|TRBJ1-1
CASSPSRDTWAEAFF
>TRBV28|TRBJ1-2
CASRDGTAGYTF
>TRBV6-5|TRBJ2-3
CASSSDYTDTQYF
>TRBV6-6|TRBJ2-7
CASSYDLTGEQYF
>TRBV5-4|TRBJ2-5
CASSSQGAGETQYF
>TRBV2|TRBJ2-5
CASSEASGYLETQYF
>TRBV18|TRBJ2-7
CASSALRETGEQYF
>TRBV4-2|TRBJ2-3
CASSQVAALAGPDTQYF
>TRBV6-5|TRBJ1-2
CASSYGGGYTF
>TRBV6-5|TRBJ2-1
CASSYGTGDEQFF
>TRBV6-6|TRBJ2-5
CASSYSGQGWGETQYF
>TRBV5-4|TRBJ2-1
CASSPRLEVSYNEQFF
>TRBV7-9|TRBJ2-7
CASSPQKATYEQYF
>TRBV7-9|TRBJ1-1
CASSPLTEAFF
>TRBV27|TRBJ2-7
CASLGGRGYEQYF
>TRBV4-1|TRBJ2-2
CASSQGYAPDSRVTGELFF
>TRBV7-2|TRBJ2-5
CASSLGGTGGETQYF
>TRBV27|TRBJ1-5
CASSLMTGLQPQHF
>TRBV2|TRBJ1-2
CASSEKRTGGYGYTF
>TRBV6-1|TRBJ2-7
CASNRVGYEQYF
>TRBV5-4|TRBJ2-7
CASSSRLAGEPREQYF
>TRBV2|TRBJ1-5
CASKTGFSNQPQHF
>TRBV19|TRBJ1-3
CASSSRDRVSGNTIYF
>TRBV4-1|TRBJ1-4
CASSQEIRGREKLFF
>TRBV7-6|TRBJ2-7
CASSLAAFNEQYF
>TRBV19|TRBJ1-2
CASSTLGQGGSF